The 13 T cell receptor beta chains below were found in one sample sequenced in a study of spatial heterogeneity in lung cancer. The time point is: sample taken at primary tumor resection. A single record per CDR3 protein comes from TCRdb applying MiXCR to the 5' RACE reads. The sample includes about 22,000 distinct CDR3 sequences, about 5% of them seen just once. Source: PBMCs, taken at surgery. The receptor source for this set is a male donor with early-stage non-small cell lung cancer.

The rearrangement links TRBV15 to TRBJ1-5; D remains ambiguous. V lost 0 bases and J lost 4, with 7 bases in between. The CDR3 consists of 14 residues. Germline V gives CDR1 LNHNV, CDR2 YYDKDF (reference sequence). The CDR3 region is CATSREAENQPQHF. The CDR3 region has the DNA TGTGCCACCAGCAGAGAGGCAGAAAATCAGCCCCAGCATTTT.

This clonotype has a count of ten or more. V is TRBV27 and J is TRBJ2-1, with D uncertain. The V gene's germline CDR1 is MNHEY and CDR2 SMNVEV (reference sequence). The CDR3 totals 13 residues. V shed 3 bases and J shed 6 bases, with 9 bases lying between them. CDR3 sequence: CASSFGLVNEQFF. The CDR3, as DNA: TGTGCCAGCAGTTTTGGGCTAGTCAATGAGCAGTTCTTC.

This clonotype was picked up a small number of times. This rearrangement joins TRBV12-3 or TRBV12-4 to TRBJ2-2, with 7 nucleotides matching TRBD2. V shed 6 bases and J 1 base; nucleotides not matched to a gene: 5. CDR3 length: 15 residues. The CDR3 nucleotides read TGTGCCAGCAGCTGGGCTAGCGGGAACACCGGGGAGCTGTTTTTT. It is translated as CASSWASGNTGELFF.

The V call is TRBV18, the J call TRBJ2-1; D unresolved. Trimming cost V 0 bases and J 5 bases, with 5 bases left between them. The CDR3 covers 13 residues. Germline lookup yields CDR1 KGHSH and CDR2 LQKENI. Here the CDR3 DNA reads TGTGCCAGCTCACCACCCCACAACAATGAGCAGTTCTTC. Amino acid sequence: CASSPPHNNEQFF.

This clonotype was counted a few times. The CDR3 spells CASSLKGGRAFEQYF. Written as DNA, the CDR3 is TGTGCCAGCAGCTTAAAAGGCGGGAGGGCCTTTGAGCAGTACTTC. The rearrangement uses TRBV7-9 and TRBJ2-7; 9 bases are shared with TRBD2. V dropped 2 bases and J dropped 7; count of bases not matched to a gene: 9. The V gene's germline CDR1 is SEHNR and CDR2 FQNEAQ (reference sequence). The CDR3 contains 15 residues.

This clonotype has ten or more counts. The V and J genes are TRBV19 and TRBJ2-2; TRBD1 agrees at 7 bases. The CDR3 consists of 15 residues. Looked up from germline, CDR1 is LNHDA and CDR2 is SQIVND (reference sequence). Trimming at V came to 3 bases and at J to 7 bases, leaving 8 bases not matched to a gene. CDR3 sequence (DNA): TGTGCCAGTAGTATGGATAGGGGGCAGGTCGGGGAGCTGTTTTTT. Translated, it gives CASSMDRGQVGELFF.

This clonotype was counted ten times or more. The rearrangement joins TRBV7-9 to TRBJ2-3; TRBD1 matches 7 bases. Trimming at V came to 3 bases and at J to 2 bases, leaving 5 bases not matched to a gene. CDR3 length equals 15 residues. In germline, CDR1 is SEHNR, CDR2 FQNEAQ (reference sequence). This CDR3 is CASSFGQAFTDTQYF. The DNA of the CDR3 is TGTGCCAGCAGCTTCGGACAGGCCTTCACAGATACGCAGTATTTT.

In this sample, this clonotype turned up many times. The genes are TRBV9 and TRBJ2-1, with TRBD2 as a possible D gene (6 bases). V lost 0 bases, J lost 5 bases, and 9 bases lay in between. This CDR3 contains 14 residues. Germline V gene lookup returns CDR1 SGDLS and CDR2 YYNGEE. The CDR3: CASSVATGDNEQFF. The CDR3 DNA reads TGTGCCAGCAGCGTAGCTACGGGGGACAATGAGCAGTTCTTC.

Worth noting for this clonotype: Since a much larger clone is just one base distant, this may be a read error. The J gene is TRBJ2-7, the V gene TRBV11-2; TRBD1 is a possible D gene (7 bases). The germline gives CDR1 SGHAT, CDR2 FQNNGV. The CDR3 covers 16 residues. Trimming removed 1 base from V and 3 bases from J, with 16 bases in between. In DNA form, the CDR3 reads TGTGCCAGCAGCTTAGGTACAGGGGACTTCCACTACGAGCAGTACTTC. As protein: CASSLGTGDFHYEQYF.

This clonotype was recorded many times. This chain uses TRBV28 with TRBJ2-1; D unclear. CDR3 length: 17 amino acids. Germline assignment: CDR1 MDHEN and CDR2 SYDVKM. Trimming shortened V by 2 bases and J by 0 bases, and 14 bases separated the two germline ends. The DNA for the CDR3 is TGTGCCAGCAGTTTAGTTCCCCGAGTCGGCTCCTACAATGAGCAGTTCTTC. It encodes CASSLVPRVGSYNEQFF.

This clonotype was found many times. This rearrangement joins TRBV7-8 to TRBJ2-3; 8 bases fit TRBD2. CDR3 length: 13 residues. Germline assignment: CDR1 SGHVS and CDR2 FQNEAQ. Trimming at V came to 10 bases and at J to 5 bases, leaving 8 bases not matched to a gene. In DNA form, the CDR3 reads TGTGCCACCGGGAGGGGGGGCCAAGATACGCAGTATTTT. Its protein product is CATGRGGQDTQYF.

There are many counts of this clonotype. The chain recombines TRBV7-6 with TRBJ2-3; 9 positions agree with TRBD2. V lost 8 bases and J lost 3; bases outside the gene matches: 9. Germline V gene sequence: CDR1 SGHVS, CDR2 FNYEAQ. This CDR3 spans 15 amino acids. CDR3 nucleotide sequence: TGTGCCAGCGGATGGACTAGCGCACATACAGATACGCAGTATTTT. This translates into CASGWTSAHTDTQYF. Complete variable domain (other parts from reference TRBV7-6 and TRBJ2-3): GAGVSQSPRYKVTKRGQDVALRCDPISGHVSLYWYRQALGQGPEFLTYFNYEAQQDKSGLPNDRFSAERPEGSISTLTIQRTEQRDSAMYRCASGWTSAHTDTQYFGPGTRLTVL.

Notes on this clonotype: One base away lies a much larger clone, so this may be a sequencing read error. The gene calls are TRBV7-9 and TRBJ2-3; D is ambiguous. The germline gives CDR1 SEHNR, CDR2 FQNEAQ (reference sequence). This CDR3 spans 15 amino acids. CDR3 DNA: TGTGCCAGCAACTTAACCTCTCTGGGGACAGATACGCAGTATTTT. Residues: CASNLTSLGTDTQYF.